Following are 13 T cell receptor beta chains from one sample sequenced in a study of cytomegalovirus exposure and HLA in healthy donors (dated by TCRdb to 2017 to 2019). Library prep was done by the immunoSEQ multiplex PCR assay. For the multiplex PCR, a mixture combining 60 forward primers for TCR Vbeta segments and 13 reverse primers for TCR Jbeta segments was used. TCRdb retrieved this table from immuneACCESS and kept in-frame rearrangements only. Not all clones are present; in checked studies, unresolved V genes account for under half, and no reason is known for the remainder. The table held for this sample gives under 120,000 clones. In total, the top ten clones hold more than 0.5% of the sample. Specimen: PBMCs. The source is a man aged 50-60 years in good health and CMV-seronegative.

As to this clone: The germline gene is not matched at one end of the junction; a read error may be the cause. This chain links TRBV7-7 with TRBJ1-5; D unresolved. CDR1 and CDR2 from the germline V gene are SSHAT and FNYEAQ (reference sequence). The CDR3 sequence is 11 residues long. DNA for the CDR3: TGTGCTAGCAGCTCCCGTCAGCCCCAGCATTTT. It specifies CASSSRQPQHF.

The rearrangement joins TRBV18 to TRBJ1-2, with 8 nucleotides matching TRBD1. V gave up 5 bases and J gave up 5 bases; unmatched junction bases: 10. In germline, CDR1 is KGHSH, CDR2 LQKENI. The CDR3 is made up of 15 amino acids. Here the CDR3 reads CASSSSRDRRYGYTF. The CDR3, as DNA: TGTGCCAGCTCATCCTCCAGGGACAGGCGGTATGGCTACACCTTC.

This chain connects TRBV7-8 to TRBJ2-2; TRBD2 matches at 9 bases. Trimming at V came to 5 bases and at J to 5 bases, leaving 9 bases not matched to a gene. There are 16 residues in the CDR3. Looked up from germline, CDR1 is SGHVS and CDR2 is FQNEAQ. This CDR3 is CASSRDWTSETGELFF. The CDR3 DNA reads TGTGCCAGCAGCAGAGATTGGACTAGCGAGACCGGGGAGCTGTTTTTT.

The rearrangement uses TRBV5-1 and TRBJ1-3; TRBD1 is a possible D gene (6 bases). V was shortened by 4 bases and J by 2 bases, with 10 bases between the two germline ends. There are 14 residues in the CDR3. Germline CDR1 is SGHRS and CDR2 is YFSETQ. The CDR3 bases are TGCGCCAGCAGCCCAGGGACAACTGGAAACACCATATATTTT. This encodes CASSPGTTGNTIYF.

The rearrangement links TRBV30 to TRBJ2-1; D is unclear. The V gene lost 7 bases and the J gene lost 0 bases, with 10 bases spanning the gap. The CDR3 is 13 residues long. CDR1 is GTSNPN, CDR2 SVGIG, per germline (reference sequence). CDR3 sequence (DNA): TGTGCCTCTCAGCGTAGCTCCTACAATGAGCAGTTCTTC. Translated: CASQRSSYNEQFF.

The chain recombines TRBV11-2 with TRBJ2-2, with D maybe TRBD2 (6 bases). CDR3 size: 13 residues. Germline V gene sequence: CDR1 SGHAT, CDR2 FQNNGV. V shed 7 bases and J shed 7 bases, with 13 bases lying between them. The chain's CDR3 is CASIHWRGGELFF. CDR3 bases: TGTGCCAGCATACACTGGCGGGGCGGGGAGCTGTTTTTT.

The chain has TRBV4-1 and TRBJ1-2; 8 bases are shared with TRBD1. Germline trimming cut 3 bases from V and 3 bases from J; bases unmatched to any gene: 6. Germline V CDR1 and CDR2: MGHRA, YSYEKL. The CDR3 contains 15 residues. The CDR3, as DNA: TGCGCCAGCAGCCATAGGACAGGGTTTGACTATGGCTACACCTTC. Its protein is CASSHRTGFDYGYTF.

The V call is TRBV30, the J call TRBJ2-3; 12 bases are a match to TRBD1. V lost 1 base and J lost 3; bases outside the gene matches: 5. Germline-derived CDR1 and CDR2 are GTSNPN and SVGIG (reference sequence). The CDR3 consists of 16 residues. The CDR3 DNA sequence: TGTGCCTGGAGTGCCCGGGACAGGGGGCTGACAGATACGCAGTATTTT. This gives the protein CAWSARDRGLTDTQYF.

The chain carries TRBV7-9 and TRBJ1-2; TRBD1 might be the D (5 bases). Between the trimmed V and J ends, which lost 5 bases and 4 bases, there was a span of 14 bases. The CDR3 has 14 amino acids. Germline V gene sequence: CDR1 SEHNR, CDR2 FQNEAQ (reference sequence). In DNA form, the CDR3 reads TGTGCCAGCAGCCCAGACGACAGACTCTATGGCTACACCTTC. Its translation is CASSPDDRLYGYTF. Complete variable domain (other parts from reference TRBV7-9 and TRBJ1-2): DTGVSQNPRHKITKRGQNVTFRCDPISEHNRLYWYRQTLGQGPEFLTYFQNEAQLEKSRLLSDRFSAERPKGSFSTLEIQRTEQGDSAMYLCASSPDDRLYGYTFGSGTRLTVV.

The chain employs TRBV11-3 and TRBJ2-1, with 7 bases matching TRBD2. In germline, CDR1 is SGHNT, CDR2 YENEEA. Trimming at V came to 1 base and at J to 0 bases, leaving 9 bases not matched to a gene. This CDR3 is 18 amino acids long. CDR3 residues: CASSLGVLRGSSYNEQFF. The CDR3 DNA reads TGTGCCAGCAGCTTAGGGGTTCTTCGCGGGAGCTCCTACAATGAGCAGTTCTTC. Variable domain in full (rest from reference TRBV11-3 and TRBJ2-1): EAGVVQSPRYKIIEKKQPVAFWCNPISGHNTLYWYLQNLGQGPELLIRYENEEAVDDSQLPKDRFSAERLKGVDSTLKIQPAELGDSAVYLCASSLGVLRGSSYNEQFFGPGTRLTVL.

V gene TRBV29-1 combines with J gene TRBJ1-1, with TRBD1 as a possible D gene (5 bases). Trimming stripped 4 bases from V and 10 bases from J, with 16 bases between. CDR3 size: 12 residues. Germline-derived CDR1 and CDR2 are SQVTM and ANQGSEA. CDR3: CSVGMGDGRAFF. The CDR3 nucleotides read TGCAGCGTTGGAATGGGGGACGGGAGAGCTTTCTTT.

The rearrangement joins TRBV4-3 to TRBJ2-5; 9 nucleotides line up with TRBD1. The V segment lost 0 bases and the J segment 4 bases; nucleotides outside the gene matches: 6. This CDR3 comprises 16 residues. Germline CDR1 and CDR2: LGHNA and YSLEER. This CDR3 reads CASSQDLGTGLETQYF. DNA of the CDR3: TGCGCCAGCAGCCAAGATCTGGGGACAGGGCTAGAGACCCAGTACTTC.

The chain combines TRBV11-2 with TRBJ2-3; 8 bases map to TRBD1. V shed 5 bases, J shed 6 bases, and the junction held 13 bases outside the gene matches. The CDR3 runs to 16 residues. Germline V gives CDR1 SGHAT, CDR2 FQNNGV. Here the CDR3 DNA reads TGTGCCAGCAGCCTCCAAGGACAGGGCCCGGGTGATACGCAGTATTTT. As protein: CASSLQGQGPGDTQYF.